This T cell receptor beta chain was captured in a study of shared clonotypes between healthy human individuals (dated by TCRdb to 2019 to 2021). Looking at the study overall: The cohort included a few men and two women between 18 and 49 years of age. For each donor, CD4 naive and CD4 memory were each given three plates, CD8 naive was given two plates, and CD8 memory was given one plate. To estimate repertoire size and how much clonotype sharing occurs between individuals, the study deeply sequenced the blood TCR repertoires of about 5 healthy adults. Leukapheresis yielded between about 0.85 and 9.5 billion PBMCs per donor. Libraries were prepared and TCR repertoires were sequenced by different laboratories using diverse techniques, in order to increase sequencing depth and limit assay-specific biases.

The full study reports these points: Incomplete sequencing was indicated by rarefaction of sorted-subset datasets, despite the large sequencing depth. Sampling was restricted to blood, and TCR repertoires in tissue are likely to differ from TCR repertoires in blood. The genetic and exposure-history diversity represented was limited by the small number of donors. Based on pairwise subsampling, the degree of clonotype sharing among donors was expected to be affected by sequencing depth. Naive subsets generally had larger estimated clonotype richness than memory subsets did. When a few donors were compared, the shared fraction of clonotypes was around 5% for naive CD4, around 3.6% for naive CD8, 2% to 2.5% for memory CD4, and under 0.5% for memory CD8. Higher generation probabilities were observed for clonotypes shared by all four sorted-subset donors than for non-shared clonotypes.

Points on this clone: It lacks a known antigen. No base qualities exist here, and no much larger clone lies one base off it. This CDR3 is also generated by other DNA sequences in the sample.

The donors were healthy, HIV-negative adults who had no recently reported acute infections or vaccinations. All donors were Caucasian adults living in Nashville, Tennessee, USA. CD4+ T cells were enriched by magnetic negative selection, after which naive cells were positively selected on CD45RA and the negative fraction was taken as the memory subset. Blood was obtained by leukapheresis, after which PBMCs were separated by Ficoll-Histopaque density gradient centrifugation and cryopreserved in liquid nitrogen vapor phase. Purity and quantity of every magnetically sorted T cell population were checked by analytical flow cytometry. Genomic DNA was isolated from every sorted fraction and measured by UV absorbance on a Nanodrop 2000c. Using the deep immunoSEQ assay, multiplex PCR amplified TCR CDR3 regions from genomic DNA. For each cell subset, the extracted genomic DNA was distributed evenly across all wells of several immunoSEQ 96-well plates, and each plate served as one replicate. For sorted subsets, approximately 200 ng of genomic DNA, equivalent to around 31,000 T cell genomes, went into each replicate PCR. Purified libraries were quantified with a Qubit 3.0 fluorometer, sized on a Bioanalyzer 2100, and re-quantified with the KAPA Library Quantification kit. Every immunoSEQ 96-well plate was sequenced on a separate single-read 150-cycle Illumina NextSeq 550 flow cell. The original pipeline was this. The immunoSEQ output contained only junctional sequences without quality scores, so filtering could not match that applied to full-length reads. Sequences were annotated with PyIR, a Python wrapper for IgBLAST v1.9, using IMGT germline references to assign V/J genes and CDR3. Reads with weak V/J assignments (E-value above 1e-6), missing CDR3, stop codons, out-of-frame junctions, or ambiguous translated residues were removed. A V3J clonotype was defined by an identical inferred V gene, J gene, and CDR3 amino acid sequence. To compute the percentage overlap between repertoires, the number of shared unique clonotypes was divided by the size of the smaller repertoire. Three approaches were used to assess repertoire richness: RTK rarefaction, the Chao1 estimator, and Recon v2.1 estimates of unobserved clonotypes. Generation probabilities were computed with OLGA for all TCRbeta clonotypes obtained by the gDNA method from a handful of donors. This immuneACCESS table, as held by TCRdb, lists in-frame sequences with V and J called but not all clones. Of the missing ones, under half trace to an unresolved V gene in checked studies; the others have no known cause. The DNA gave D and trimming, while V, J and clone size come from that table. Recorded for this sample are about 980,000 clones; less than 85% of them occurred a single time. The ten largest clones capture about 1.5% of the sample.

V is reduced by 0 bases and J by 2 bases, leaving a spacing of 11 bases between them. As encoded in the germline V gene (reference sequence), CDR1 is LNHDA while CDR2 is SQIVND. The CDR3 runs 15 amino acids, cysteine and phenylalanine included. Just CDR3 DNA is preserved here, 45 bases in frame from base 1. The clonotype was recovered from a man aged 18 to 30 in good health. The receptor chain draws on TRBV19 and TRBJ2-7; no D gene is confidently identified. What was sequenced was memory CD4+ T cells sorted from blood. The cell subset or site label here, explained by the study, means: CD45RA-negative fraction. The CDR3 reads CASSIDPSRTYEQYF. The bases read TGTGCCAGTAGTATAGATCCCAGCAGGACCTACGAGCAGTACTTC.